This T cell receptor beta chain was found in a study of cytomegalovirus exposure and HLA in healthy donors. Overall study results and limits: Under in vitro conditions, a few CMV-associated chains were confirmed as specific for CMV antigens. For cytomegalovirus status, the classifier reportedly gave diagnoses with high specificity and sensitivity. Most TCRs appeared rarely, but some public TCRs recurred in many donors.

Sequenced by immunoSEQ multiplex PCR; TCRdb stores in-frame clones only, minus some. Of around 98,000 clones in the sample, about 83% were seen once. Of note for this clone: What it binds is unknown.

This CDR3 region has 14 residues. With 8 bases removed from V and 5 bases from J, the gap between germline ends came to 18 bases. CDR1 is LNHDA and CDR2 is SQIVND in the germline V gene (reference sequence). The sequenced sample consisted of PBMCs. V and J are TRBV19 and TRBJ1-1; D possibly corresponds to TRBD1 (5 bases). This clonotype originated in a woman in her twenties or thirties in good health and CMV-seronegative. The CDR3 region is CASRGGWVTTEAFF. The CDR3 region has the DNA TGTGCCAGTCGGGGGGGTTGGGTCACAACTGAAGCTTTCTTT.